What follows are 11 T cell receptor beta chains derived from one specimen sequenced in a study of shared clonotypes between healthy human individuals. Naive CD8 cells, CD45RO-negative and positively selected for CCR7, excluded terminally differentiated effector memory CD45RA+ cells. Method: immunoSEQ multiplex PCR; TCRdb's copy keeps in-frame clones and lacks some. The profile shows about 680,000 clones, roughly 94% of them singletons. Input material: naive CD8+ T cells sorted from blood. Receptor source: a man younger than 40 in good health.

The chain uses TRBV30 and TRBJ2-1; D might be TRBD2 (6 bases). The germline V and J ends were trimmed by 2 bases and 8 bases, with 10 bases remaining between them. CDR1 GTSNPN and CDR2 SVGIG come from the germline V gene (reference sequence). The CDR3 consists of 12 residues. For the CDR3, the DNA is TGTGCCTGGAGTACCGGGAGCTATGAGCAGTTCTTC. Its protein product is CAWSTGSYEQFF.

This chain joins TRBV2 and TRBJ2-1; D is possibly TRBD2 (6 bases). CDR3 length: 15 amino acids. Per the germline V gene, CDR1 is SNHLY and CDR2 is FYNNEI. Between the trimmed V and J ends, which lost 6 bases and 0 bases, there was a span of 12 bases. CDR3 protein: CASRFDGSSYNEQFF. The CDR3 nucleotides are TGTGCCAGCAGATTCGACGGGAGCTCCTACAATGAGCAGTTCTTC. Together with reference TRBV2 and TRBJ2-1, the CDR3 gives the full variable domain: EPEVTQTPSHQVTQMGQEVILRCVPISNHLYFYWYRQILGQKVEFLVSFYNNEISEKSEIFDDQFSVERPDGSNFTLKIRSTKLEDSAMYFCASRFDGSSYNEQFFGPGTRLTVL.

This clone has just one count. The rearrangement links TRBV7-9 to TRBJ2-7, with D unresolved. CDR1 and CDR2 (germline): SEHNR, FQNEAQ (reference sequence). V was trimmed by 1 base and J by 3 bases, leaving 16 bases between them. CDR3 length: 16 residues. CDR3 amino acids: CASSLDPPPTFYEQYF. As DNA, the CDR3 is TGTGCCAGCAGCTTAGACCCTCCACCCACGTTCTACGAGCAGTACTTC.

The rearrangement links TRBV2 to TRBJ1-2; D might be TRBD1 (5 bases). Germline V gene sequence: CDR1 SNHLY, CDR2 FYNNEI. The CDR3 is 15 residues long. The germline V and J ends were trimmed by 0 bases and 1 base, with 9 bases remaining between them. The CDR3 is CASSEARDGNYGYTF. The CDR3 DNA is TGTGCCAGCAGTGAAGCTCGGGACGGTAACTATGGCTACACCTTC.

The chain employs TRBV7-9 and TRBJ1-1; D is ambiguous. Between the trimmed V and J ends, which lost 4 bases and 6 bases, there was a span of 12 bases. Germline-derived CDR1 and CDR2 are SEHNR and FQNEAQ (reference sequence). The CDR3 spans 13 residues. DNA for the CDR3: TGTGCCAGCAGCTACGGGCCCCGGGCTGAAGCTTTCTTT. Translated: CASSYGPRAEAFF.

The chain recombines TRBV7-8 with TRBJ2-1, with no clear D. Deletions cut 7 bases from V and 8 bases from J, with 6 bases between. The length of the CDR3 is 10 residues. Germline lookup yields CDR1 SGHVS and CDR2 FQNEAQ. The CDR3 nucleotides are TGTGCCAGCACACGGGATGAGCAGTTCTTC. Translating gives CASTRDEQFF. Supplemented by reference TRBV7-8 and TRBJ2-1, the full variable domain reads GAGVSQSPRYKVAKRGQDVALRCDPISGHVSLFWYQQALGQGPEFLTYFQNEAQLDKSGLPSDRFFAERPEGSVSTLKIQRTQQEDSAVYLCASTRDEQFFGPGTRLTVL.

Turning to this clone: The sample carries other DNA sequences with the same CDR3. The chain is built from TRBV14 and TRBJ2-1; possible D gene TRBD2, 6 bases. The ends were cut back, 4 bases at V and 0 bases at J, with 10 bases in the middle. Per germline, CDR1 SGHDN and CDR2 FVKESK. There are 15 residues in the CDR3. CDR3 bases: TGTGCCAGCAGCCCTCTGGGGGGCTCCTACAATGAGCAGTTCTTC. It yields the protein CASSPLGGSYNEQFF.

The V and J genes are TRBV27 and TRBJ1-1, with 10 positions matching TRBD1. The germline V gene encodes CDR1 MNHEY and CDR2 SMNVEV (reference sequence). The CDR3 has 15 residues. Trimming took 7 bases from V and 4 from J; bases not matched to a gene: 9. The CDR3 sequence: CASTGTGDEATEAFF. The CDR3 DNA reads as TGTGCCAGCACCGGGACAGGGGACGAGGCCACTGAAGCTTTCTTT.

This chain uses TRBV6-1 with TRBJ1-5; D is undetermined. CDR1 and CDR2 (germline): MNHNS, SASEGT. The CDR3 runs 14 residues. V was pared by 2 bases and J by 1 base, with 6 bases between. CDR3 region: CASSELGSNQPQHF. As DNA, the CDR3 is TGTGCCAGCAGTGAATTGGGAAGCAATCAGCCCCAGCATTTT.

CDR3 in DNA: TGTGCCAGCAGTGAATTTGGCGGGAGAGGCAATGAGCAGTTCTTC. This encodes CASSEFGGRGNEQFF. V and J are TRBV6-1 and TRBJ2-1; the match to TRBD2 covers 7 bases. J lost 6 bases, V lost 2 bases, and 7 bases had no gene match. CDR3 length equals 15 residues. The germline CDR1 and CDR2 sequences are MNHNS and SASEGT.

The chain carries TRBV13 and TRBJ1-3; 7 positions agree with TRBD1. V was clipped by 6 bases and J by 0 bases; unmatched bases: 14. The CDR3 is 18 amino acids. Looked up from germline, CDR1 is PRHDT and CDR2 is FYEKMQ (reference sequence). Here the CDR3 DNA reads TGTGCCAGCAGGGAGAGAGGGACAGTTCTACCCTCTGGAAACACCATATATTTT. Translation gives CASRERGTVLPSGNTIYF.